This T cell receptor (beta chain) was recovered during a study of cytomegalovirus exposure and HLA in healthy donors. 60 Vbeta and 13 Jbeta primers were used in PCR. Original analysis: Roughly 80 million unique TCR beta chains, roughly 10 million shared, were counted in a later analysis. The data were produced by immunoSEQ multiplex PCR, yet TCRdb's version contains in-frame clones alone and is incomplete. V, J and clone size were drawn from that table, and D and trimming were deduced from the DNA. Of under 200,000 clones listed, around 80% are singletons. The CDR3 sequence is 14 residues long. The germline V gene encodes CDR1 SEHNR and CDR2 FQNEAQ (reference sequence). V trimming: 5 bases; J trimming: 3 bases; junction bases outside the gene matches: 4. When sampled, the donors appeared nominally healthy, though they likely had unrecorded immune exposures.

The gene calls are TRBV7-9 and TRBJ2-1; 7 nucleotides line up with TRBD1. The sample consisted of PBMCs. The sequence derives from a male donor in good health and CMV-seropositive. The DNA for the CDR3 is TGTGCCAGCAGCCCGGGACAGTACTACAATGAGCAGTTCTTC. Its translation is CASSPGQYYNEQFF.